The entry that follows covers one TCR beta chain sequence. No antigen is known for it. This sample is part of a study of long-term antiretroviral therapy in people with HIV. Overall study results and limits: Repertoire composition at all time points was dominated by clones that had expanded before ART. With ART, diversity went up but was still lower than in transplant donor controls.

Germline CDR1 and CDR2: MNHEY and SMNVEV (reference sequence). The CDR3 has 14 amino acids. Trimming took 6 bases from V and 4 from J; bases not matched to a gene: 5. immunoSEQ v3.0 was run at survey level. Produced via immunoSEQ multiplex PCR; TCRdb's table is partial and in-frame only. The data contain roughly 29,000 clones, over 90% of them singletons. None of the participants with HIV were treated outside the United States. The chain uses TRBV27 and TRBJ2-7; 11 bases are shared with TRBD2. The source is a man aged 30 to 39 with HIV. The input for sequencing was unsorted PBMCs, taken roughly 6.2 years after starting antiretroviral therapy. The CDR3 nucleotides are TGTGCCAGCAGGTCGGTAGCGGGAGGGTACGAGCAGTACTTC. It encodes CASRSVAGGYEQYF.